The T cell receptor (beta chain) described here comes from a study of T cells in women clearing cervical HPV infection. Across the study: No precancer developed; the control's incident HPV16 infection cleared within 12 months. Case blood drawn at lesion detection; control blood after infection cleared.

On this clone itself: The read ends 3 residues early relative to the CDR3; the germline J gene fills the gap.

V was trimmed by 4 bases and J by 4 bases, leaving 17 bases between them. Germline V gives CDR1 MDHEN, CDR2 SYDVKM. The CDR3 has 16 residues. Assay used: immunoSEQ multiplex PCR; TCRdb lists only in-frame clones, some missing. Its table records around 35,000 clones. This chain joins TRBV28 and TRBJ2-1; a weak D match, TRBD1 (6 bases). The clonotype originates from a woman aged 18-69 years with a cervical HPV16 infection that either progressed to CIN3+ or cleared (not recorded which). Sequenced: blood buffy coat. CDR3 bases read: TGTGCCAGCAGTTCAACCCAACAGGACAGATACAATGAG. It specifies CASSSTQQDRYNE. From start to end, the CDR3 is CASSSTQQDRYNEQFF.